Listed below are T cell receptor beta chains from one sample, sequenced in a study of cytomegalovirus exposure and HLA in healthy donors. Repertoires were generated with immunoSEQ multiplex PCR, while TCRdb's copy carries only in-frame clones and drops some. The table shows some 190,000 clones, with about 83% occurring only once. Sequencing was done on a sample of PBMCs. These receptor sequences come from a man aged 40-49 years in good health and CMV-seropositive. The CDR3 runs from the conserved cysteine through the conserved F or W. D genes are given only for firm matches. Size is omitted from some rows. Given values are once, few, many or a class for expanded clones.

.	TRBV6-1	.	16	TRBJ1-1	TGTGCCAGCAGTGAAGTCCCAGGGTCCCTTCCCACTGAAGCTTTCTTT	CASSEVPGSLPTEAFF
TRBD2	TRBV2	.	16	TRBJ2-2	TGTGCCAGCAGTGAGGGACTAGCGGGAACCACCGGGGAGCTGTTTTTT	CASSEGLAGTTGELFF
TRBD1	TRBV14	.	13	TRBJ1-4	TGTGCCAGCAGCCGGGACAGGGGTGAAAAACTGTTTTTT	CASSRDRGEKLFF
TRBD2	TRBV4-2	few	17	TRBJ2-7	TGTGCCAGCAGCCAGGACGGGACTAGCGGGACGGTCCACGAGCAGTACTTC	CASSQDGTSGTVHEQYF
TRBD2	TRBV7-3	.	15	TRBJ2-1	TGTGCCAGCAGCTTCACTAGCGGGAGTTACAATGAGCAGTTCTTC	CASSFTSGSYNEQFF
.	TRBV25-1	few	15	TRBJ2-3	TGTGCCAGCAGTGATCCCGGGAGAAGCACAGATACGCAGTATTTT	CASSDPGRSTDTQYF
.	TRBV19	.	15	TRBJ2-3	TGTGCCAGTAGTATTGGAGGGAGGAGTGGAGATACGCAGTATTTT	CASSIGGRSGDTQYF
TRBD1	TRBV4-3	.	16	TRBJ2-4	TGCGCCAGCAGCCCTCGGACGGGACAGGTCAAAAACATTCAGTACTTC	CASSPRTGQVKNIQYF
.	TRBV6-5	.	12	TRBJ1-2	TGTGCCAGCTCGGGGGGAAGCGATGGCTACACCTTC	CASSGGSDGYTF
TRBD1	TRBV2	.	14	TRBJ2-4	TGTGCCAGCGAATTACAGGGGGCCAAAAACATTCAGTACTTC	CASELQGAKNIQYF
.	TRBV7-9	.	11	TRBJ1-1	TGTTCCAGCAGTCTCAACTCCGAAGCTTTCTTT	CSSSLNSEAFF
TRBD2	TRBV28	.	16	TRBJ2-1	TGTGCCAGCAGTCCGCGTAGCGGGACGGTCTACAATGAGCAGTTCTTC	CASSPRSGTVYNEQFF
TRBD1	TRBV9	.	18	TRBJ2-1	TGTGCCAGCAGCGTAAGCCGGGGGGACAGGGCCCTAGACAATGAGCAGTTCTTC	CASSVSRGDRALDNEQFF
TRBD1	TRBV5-6	once	14	TRBJ1-1	TGTGCCAGCAGCGCGTCCGGGACAGGTTTGGAAGCTTTCTTT	CASSASGTGLEAFF